What follows are 30 T cell receptor beta chains derived from one specimen sequenced in a study of blood T cell repertoires in COVID-19. Libraries were prepared by immunoSEQ multiplex PCR; TCRdb keeps only in-frame clonotypes and omits some of them. The sample has around 220,000 clones, 70% to 90% seen once; the top ten hold around 7%. Input material: PBMCs or T cells enriched from blood (not recorded which). These receptor sequences come from a middle-aged woman with acute COVID-19.

The chain recombines TRBV7-9 with TRBJ1-4; D call uncertain. The germline V gene has CDR1 SEHNR and CDR2 FQNEAQ (reference sequence). Trimming took off 2 bases at V and 7 bases at J, with 14 bases between the two ends. CDR3 size: 15 residues. DNA for the CDR3: TGTGCCAGCAGCTTATTTGGAGGAGGAGGTGAAAAACTGTTTTTT. This encodes CASSLFGGGGEKLFF.

This clone showed up just once. This chain uses TRBV7-3 with TRBJ2-1; D is possibly TRBD2 (6 bases). CDR3 length: 14 amino acids. Germline CDR1 SGHTA, CDR2 FQGTGA. With 2 bases removed from V and 8 bases from J, the gap between germline ends came to 13 bases. The CDR3 reads CASSLGGFLDEQFF. The CDR3 DNA reads TGTGCCAGCAGCTTAGGGGGGTTTTTGGATGAGCAGTTCTTC.

The chain is built from TRBV7-3 and TRBJ2-6, with a weak D call TRBD1 (5 bases). With 4 bases removed from V and 4 bases from J, the gap between germline ends came to 8 bases. This CDR3 contains 14 residues. The V gene's germline CDR1 is SGHTA and CDR2 FQGTGA. DNA for the CDR3: TGTGCCAGCAGCTCAGGGTCCGGGGCCAACGTCCTGACTTTC. Its protein product is CASSSGSGANVLTF.

The chain joins TRBV11-2 to TRBJ1-2; 11 bases fit TRBD1. This CDR3 region has 15 residues. Trimming cost V 1 base and J 7 bases; bases outside gene matches: 5. Looked up from germline, CDR1 is SGHAT and CDR2 is FQNNGV. This CDR3 reads CASSLAGQGAGGYTF. CDR3 nucleotides: TGTGCCAGCAGCTTAGCTGGACAGGGGGCCGGTGGCTACACCTTC.

The rearrangement links TRBV7-3 to TRBJ2-3, with D possibly TRBD1 on 6 matching bases. V lost 3 bases to trimming and J lost 5 bases, with 9 bases between them. The CDR3 runs 13 residues. Germline V gene sequence: CDR1 SGHTA, CDR2 FQGTGA. The CDR3 is CASSLGAGDTQYF. CDR3 nucleotides: TGTGCCAGCAGCTTGGGGGCCGGAGATACGCAGTATTTT.

This clone was seen once. V gene TRBV3-1 (or the pseudogene TRBV3-2) combines with J gene TRBJ1-2; tentatively, D is TRBD1 (6 bases). V lost 4 bases to trimming and J lost 7 bases, with 19 bases between them. The germline V gene has CDR1 LGHDT and CDR2 YNNKEL (reference sequence). The CDR3 extends over 15 amino acids. CDR3 protein: CASSPLGAGVGGYTF. The CDR3 DNA sequence: TGTGCCAGCAGCCCATTAGGGGCAGGGGTGGGTGGCTACACCTTC.

This clone is a singleton in its sample. The chain is built from TRBV30 and TRBJ1-3, with a weak D call TRBD1 (6 bases). The V gene lost 0 bases and the J gene lost 7 bases, with 13 bases spanning the gap. The CDR3 contains 14 residues. Germline-derived CDR1 and CDR2 are GTSNPN and SVGIG (reference sequence). CDR3 protein: CAWSVVDSSNTIYF. DNA of the CDR3: TGTGCCTGGAGTGTGGTGGACAGCAGCAACACCATATATTTT.

This rearrangement joins TRBV30 to TRBJ1-2; D gene unclear. V lost 0 bases, J lost 0 bases, and 11 bases lay in between. This CDR3 has 15 residues. Germline CDR1 is GTSNPN and CDR2 is SVGIG (reference sequence). The CDR3 DNA is TGTGCCTGGAGTGTTCTTGGTAGAACTAACTATGGCTACACCTTC. Residues: CAWSVLGRTNYGYTF.

The rearrangement links TRBV19 to TRBJ2-1, with 9 bases identical to TRBD2. Trimming cost V 8 bases and J 4 bases; bases outside gene matches: 9. The CDR3 covers 15 residues. Germline CDR1 LNHDA, CDR2 SQIVND (reference sequence). The CDR3 region has the DNA TGTGCCAGTGGCTCCAGCGGGGGGCTTTACAATGAGCAGTTCTTC. Translating it yields CASGSSGGLYNEQFF.

The V and J genes are TRBV4-2 and TRBJ1-5; TRBD1 is a possible D gene (5 bases). CDR1 and CDR2 (germline): LGHNA, YNFKEQ. The CDR3 is 15 amino acids. The V and J ends lost 0 bases and 7 bases respectively, with 13 bases between them. The CDR3 loop is CASSQDGQGGQPQHF. In nucleotides, the CDR3 is TGTGCCAGCAGCCAAGATGGCCAGGGAGGGCAGCCCCAGCATTTT.

This sequence joins TRBV6-5 and TRBJ2-5; the D gene is possibly TRBD1 (7 bases). CDR3 size: 15 residues. Germline V gene data show CDR1 as MNHEY and CDR2 as SVGAGI. V dropped 2 bases and J dropped 5 bases, with 15 bases sitting between them. CDR3 in DNA: TGTGCCAGCAGTTACAATTCAGGGGGGCAGGAGACCCAGTACTTC. Amino acid sequence: CASSYNSGGQETQYF.

The rearrangement uses TRBV18 and TRBJ1-1; 9 positions agree with TRBD1. This CDR3 region has 15 residues. Germline loops: CDR1 KGHSH, CDR2 LQKENI. V was pared by 3 bases and J by 4 bases, with 6 bases of the junction left unmatched. The CDR3 DNA reads as TGTGCCAGCTCACCCCGGACAGGGGTTGTCACTGAAGCTTTCTTT. Protein sequence: CASSPRTGVVTEAFF.

This clone is a singleton in its sample. V usage is TRBV15 and J usage is TRBJ1-5; perhaps TRBD1 as D (6 bases). The CDR3 is 15 amino acids. With 6 bases removed from V and 8 bases from J, the gap between germline ends came to 20 bases. Germline V gene data show CDR1 as LNHNV and CDR2 as YYDKDF (reference sequence). CDR3 DNA sequence: TGTGCCACCAGGAACCGACAGGTTTCCCAAGAGCCCCAGCATTTT. It encodes CATRNRQVSQEPQHF.

As DNA, the CDR3 is TGTGCCAGCAGCTCCCCCCAGGAGGGCACAGATACGCAGTATTTT. Amino acids: CASSSPQEGTDTQYF. The genes are TRBV7-6 and TRBJ2-3, with D possibly matching TRBD2 (5 bases). Trimming stripped 4 bases from V and 1 base from J, with 12 bases between. This CDR3 has 15 residues. Germline CDR1 SGHVS, CDR2 FNYEAQ.

This sequence joins TRBV28 and TRBJ2-1, with TRBD2 as a possible D gene (5 bases). From germline, CDR1 is MDHEN and CDR2 SYDVKM. The CDR3 totals 16 residues. V lost 2 bases, J lost 3 bases, and 14 bases lay in between. The CDR3 coding sequence is TGTGCCAGCAGTTTAAGAGGGAGTCCCAACTACAATGAGCAGTTCTTC. Translation: CASSLRGSPNYNEQFF.

The V gene is TRBV19, the J gene TRBJ1-1; 8 bases align to TRBD1. After removal of 4 bases from V and 4 bases from J, the junction contained 5 bases not matched to a gene. The germline CDR1 and CDR2 sequences are LNHDA and SQIVND (reference sequence). There are 14 residues in the CDR3. The CDR3 reads CASSTGGAGTEAFF. The CDR3 DNA is TGTGCCAGTAGTACAGGGGGCGCGGGCACTGAAGCTTTCTTT. The variable domain in full, with the rest retrieved from reference TRBV19 and TRBJ1-1, is DGGITQSPKYLFRKEGQNVTLSCEQNLNHDAMYWYRQDPGQGLRLIYYSQIVNDFQKGDIAEGYSVSREKKESFPLTVTSAQKNPTAFYLCASSTGGAGTEAFFGQGTRLTVV.

This clone appeared a few times. This rearrangement joins TRBV9 to TRBJ2-2; tentatively, D is TRBD1 (6 bases). The ends were cut back, 0 bases at V and 2 bases at J, with 11 bases in the middle. The CDR3 length is 16 residues. In germline, CDR1 is SGDLS, CDR2 YYNGEE. CDR3 region: CASSVGWTANTGELFF. CDR3 nucleotides: TGTGCCAGCAGCGTAGGGTGGACAGCCAACACCGGGGAGCTGTTTTTT.

V is TRBV7-9 and J is TRBJ2-3; 7 bases fit TRBD2. The CDR3 consists of 14 residues. Looked up from germline, CDR1 is SEHNR and CDR2 is FQNEAQ (reference sequence). V shed 2 bases, J shed 3 bases, and the junction held 2 bases outside the gene matches. CDR3 nucleotides: TGTGCCAGCAGCTTAACTAGCGAGACAGATACGCAGTATTTT. Protein sequence: CASSLTSETDTQYF.

This chain connects TRBV28 to TRBJ1-2; D remains unclear. From germline, CDR1 is MDHEN and CDR2 SYDVKM. The CDR3 has 12 amino acids. Trimming removed 6 bases from V and 7 bases from J, with 12 bases in between. CDR3 sequence reads: CASSEYGSGYTF. Here the CDR3 DNA reads TGTGCCAGCAGCGAGTATGGGAGTGGCTACACCTTC.

The rearrangement joins TRBV19 to TRBJ2-3; 10 positions agree with TRBD2. The CDR3 runs 16 residues. Looked up from germline, CDR1 is LNHDA and CDR2 is SQIVND (reference sequence). With V trimmed by 1 base and J by 4 bases, 5 bases remained unmatched. In DNA form, the CDR3 reads TGTGCCAGTAGTATAGGGCCAGCGGGGGGGGCAGATACGCAGTATTTT. It encodes CASSIGPAGGADTQYF.

This rearrangement joins TRBV30 to TRBJ1-2, with TRBD1 matching over 8 bases. The CDR3 consists of 15 residues. Germline CDR1 GTSNPN, CDR2 SVGIG (reference sequence). Trimming cost V 4 bases and J 3 bases; bases outside gene matches: 10. This CDR3 is CAWIPSGGRHYGYTF. The CDR3 coding sequence is TGTGCCTGGATCCCTTCAGGGGGCAGGCACTATGGCTACACCTTC.

The chain carries TRBV10-2 and TRBJ1-2; possibly TRBD1 for D (6 bases). The germline V and J ends were trimmed by 6 bases and 2 bases, with 10 bases remaining between them. Germline CDR1 and CDR2: WSHSY and SAAADI. The CDR3 is 13 amino acids. CDR3 region: CASSPRGNYGYTF. CDR3 nucleotides: TGCGCCAGCAGCCCCAGGGGCAACTATGGCTACACCTTC.

Of note for this clone: The identical CDR3 is also encoded by other nucleotide sequences in the sample. V is TRBV20-1 and J is TRBJ1-2; no clear D gene. This CDR3 is 11 amino acids long. CDR1 DFQATT and CDR2 SNEGSKA come from the germline V gene (reference sequence). Trimming took 3 bases from V and 6 from J, leaving 8 bases between them. The CDR3 reads CSASGGDGYTF. CDR3 nucleotide sequence: TGCAGTGCTAGCGGAGGCGATGGCTACACCTTC.

This chain connects TRBV12-5 to TRBJ2-1; 13 bases map to TRBD2. The CDR3 covers 15 residues. Germline CDR1 is LGHNT and CDR2 is FRNRAP. V shed 7 bases and J 7 bases; nucleotides not matched to a gene: 7. CDR3 DNA: TGTGCTAGTGCCCTACTAGCGGGGGGGGGTAATGAGCAGTTCTTC. It encodes CASALLAGGGNEQFF.

The genes are TRBV27 and TRBJ1-1, with 7 bases identical to TRBD1. Germline values: CDR1 MNHEY, CDR2 SMNVEV (reference sequence). The CDR3 loop spans 13 amino acids. V was clipped by 2 bases and J by 9 bases; unmatched bases: 6. Here the CDR3 reads CASSLGTERKAFF. The CDR3 DNA follows: TGTGCCAGCAGTTTAGGGACAGAGAGGAAAGCTTTCTTT.

The chain links TRBV4-2 to TRBJ2-5; possible D gene TRBD1, 6 bases. The CDR3 extends over 17 amino acids. V lost 0 bases, J lost 5 bases, and 19 bases lay in between. Germline V gene sequence: CDR1 LGHNA, CDR2 YNFKEQ. The CDR3 sequence: CASSQDGDQGYGETQYF. In nucleotides, the CDR3 is TGTGCCAGCAGCCAAGACGGGGACCAGGGGTATGGGGAGACCCAGTACTTC.

V is TRBV7-9 and J is TRBJ2-1, with TRBD2 matching 7 bases. V lost 4 bases to trimming and J lost 1 base; unmatched junction nucleotides: 4. CDR1 and CDR2 (germline): SEHNR, FQNEAQ (reference sequence). This CDR3 contains 15 residues. Written as DNA, the CDR3 is TGTGCCAGCAGCTATGACGGGGGGTCCTACAATGAGCAGTTCTTC. Translating gives CASSYDGGSYNEQFF.

This rearrangement joins TRBV6-5 to TRBJ1-2; 8 nucleotides line up with TRBD1. The CDR3 covers 15 residues. CDR1 and CDR2 from the germline V gene are MNHEY and SVGAGI. J was trimmed by 0 bases and V by 9 bases; bases with no gene match: 9. CDR3 coding DNA: TGTGCCAGTTCCCAAGGGACAGGCCCTAACTATGGCTACACCTTC. This codes for CASSQGTGPNYGYTF.

This clone was observed a handful of times. The chain couples TRBV5-1 to TRBJ2-1, with TRBD2 identical over 12 bases. Germline CDR1 is SGHRS and CDR2 is YFSETQ. CDR3 size: 18 residues. After removal of 4 bases from V and 7 bases from J, the junction contained 15 bases not matched to a gene. CDR3 region: CASSPVSSSGRALNEQFF. DNA of the CDR3: TGCGCCAGCAGCCCCGTTTCATCTAGCGGGAGGGCCCTAAATGAGCAGTTCTTC. Full variable domain (rest looked up from reference TRBV5-1 and TRBJ2-1): KAGVTQTPRYLIKTRGQQVTLSCSPISGHRSVSWYQQTPGQGLQFLFEYFSETQRNKGNFPGRFSGRQFSNSRSEMNVSTLELGDSALYLCASSPVSSSGRALNEQFFGPGTRLTVL.

In DNA form, the CDR3 reads TGCAGCGTTGAAATAGCATCGGGAGGAGAGACCCAGTACTTC. It yields the protein CSVEIASGGETQYF. V gene TRBV29-1 combines with J gene TRBJ2-5; 7 nucleotides line up with TRBD2. Germline trimming cut 2 bases from V and 4 bases from J; bases unmatched to any gene: 7. The CDR3 totals 14 residues. The germline gives CDR1 SQVTM, CDR2 ANQGSEA.